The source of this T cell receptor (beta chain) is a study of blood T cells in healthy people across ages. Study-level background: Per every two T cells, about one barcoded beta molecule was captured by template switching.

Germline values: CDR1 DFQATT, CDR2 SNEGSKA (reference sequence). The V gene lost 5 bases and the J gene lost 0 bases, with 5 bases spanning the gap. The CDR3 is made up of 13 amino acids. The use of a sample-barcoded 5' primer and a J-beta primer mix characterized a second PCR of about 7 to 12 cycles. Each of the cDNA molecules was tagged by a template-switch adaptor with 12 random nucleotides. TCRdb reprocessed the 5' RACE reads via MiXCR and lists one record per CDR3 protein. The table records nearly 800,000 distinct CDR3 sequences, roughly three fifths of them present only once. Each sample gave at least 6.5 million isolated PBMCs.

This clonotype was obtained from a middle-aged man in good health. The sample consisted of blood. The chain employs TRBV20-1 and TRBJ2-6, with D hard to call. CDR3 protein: CSAENSGANVLTF. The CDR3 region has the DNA TGCAGTGCTGAAAACTCTGGGGCCAACGTCCTGACTTTC.